Listed below are T cell receptor beta chains from one sample, sequenced in a study of blood T cell repertoires in COVID-19. Measured with immunoSEQ multiplex PCR; TCRdb has only the in-frame clones, and not every one. This table holds some 290,000 clones, 85% to 90% found once. The sequenced sample consisted of peripheral blood. The receptors come from a middle-aged woman with COVID-19, enrolled during active disease. Each CDR3 is given with its conserved first and last residue. A D gene is named only where the DNA matches it firmly. Not every row has a clone size; where given, it reads once, few, many or a size class.

>.|.|TRBJ1-4|TRBV18
CASSPSLIPTTNEKLFF
TGTGCCAGCTCACCTAGTTTGATTCCAACAACTAATGAAAAACTGTTTTTT
>TRBD2|.|TRBJ2-7|TRBV30
CAWSAGLAGGDEQYF
TGTGCCTGGAGTGCCGGACTAGCGGGAGGGGACGAGCAGTACTTC
>.|.|TRBJ1-4|TRBV4-3
CASSQRVQVNNEKLFF
TGCGCCAGCAGCCAGAGAGTTCAGGTGAACAATGAAAAACTGTTTTTT
>TRBD2|.|TRBJ2-7|TRBV18
CASSREGLAAYEQYF
TGTGCCAGCTCACGGGAGGGACTAGCAGCCTACGAGCAGTACTTC
>.|once|TRBJ2-1|TRBV7-9
CASSLGSSDNYNEQFF
TGTGCCAGCAGCTTAGGGTCTAGCGACAACTACAATGAGCAGTTCTTC
>TRBD1|.|TRBJ2-2|TRBV7-6
CASSLKRQGTNTGELFF
TGTGCCAGCAGCTTAAAACGACAGGGGACCAACACCGGGGAGCTGTTTTTT
>TRBD1|once|TRBJ1-1|TRBV7-2
CASSPRTGNTEAFF
TGTGCCAGCAGCCCTAGGACAGGAAACACTGAAGCTTTCTTT
>.|.|TRBJ2-7|TRBV6-5
CASSLDRSSYEQYF
TGTGCCAGCAGTTTAGACAGGAGCTCCTACGAGCAGTACTTC
>.|.|TRBJ1-4|TRBV7-9
CASSSQTASLGNEKLFF
TGTGCCAGCAGCTCGCAGACAGCGAGCTTGGGGAATGAAAAACTGTTTTTT
>.|.|TRBJ1-1|TRBV28
CASNGVSEAFF
TGTGCCAGCAACGGAGTCTCTGAAGCTTTCTTT
>TRBD2|.|TRBJ2-5|TRBV2
CASTLPASGGETQYF
TGTGCCAGCACCCTCCCGGCTAGCGGGGGAGAGACCCAGTACTTC
>TRBD1|.|TRBJ1-5|TRBV2
CASSATGGNQPQHF
TGTGCCAGCAGTGCGACAGGGGGCAATCAGCCCCAGCATTTT
>TRBD1|.|TRBJ1-2|TRBV28
CASSSATGNYGYTF
TGTGCCAGCAGTTCCGCGACAGGGAACTATGGCTACACCTTC
>.|.|TRBJ1-5|TRBV14
CASSQGQGQPQHF
TGTGCCAGCAGCCAAGGTCAGGGCCAGCCCCAGCATTTT
>.|.|TRBJ2-6|TRBV18
CASSLQDSGANVLTF
TGTGCCAGCTCACTACAGGACTCTGGGGCCAACGTCCTGACTTTC
>.|.|TRBJ1-4|TRBV20-1
CSASSGADEKLFF
TGCAGTGCTAGTTCAGGGGCGGATGAAAAACTGTTTTTT
>.|.|TRBJ2-4|TRBV21-1
CASSKKTIGLTKNIQYF
TGTGCCAGCAGCAAAAAGACTATAGGGTTAACCAAAAACATTCAGTACTTC
>.|.|TRBJ1-1|TRBV7-8
CASSLALGQGNTEAFF
TGTGCCAGCAGCTTAGCGCTGGGTCAGGGAAACACTGAAGCTTTCTTT
>.|.|TRBJ1-6|TRBV28
CASSTLGLSLHF
TGTGCCAGCAGTACTCTCGGACTATCCCTCCACTTT
>TRBD2|.|TRBJ2-5|TRBV30
CAWRLAGGLETQYF
TGTGCCTGGCGACTAGCGGGGGGGCTGGAGACCCAGTACTTC
>.|once|TRBJ2-5|TRBV2
CASNYNFRGAEETQYF
TGTGCCAGCAATTATAACTTCAGGGGCGCGGAAGAGACCCAGTACTTC
>TRBD1|.|TRBJ2-5|TRBV29-1
CSVAGGGETQYF
TGCAGCGTTGCAGGGGGCGGGGAGACCCAGTACTTC
>.|.|TRBJ1-5|TRBV6-2/TRBV6-3
CASSNREPTPQHF
TGTGCCAGCAGCAACAGGGAACCTACGCCCCAGCATTTT
>.|.|TRBJ2-7|TRBV7-2
CASSLIKYEQYF
TGTGCCAGCAGCTTAATTAAATACGAGCAGTACTTC
>TRBD1|.|TRBJ2-1|TRBV20-1
CSASSRTGDNEQFF
TGCAGTGCTAGTTCTCGGACAGGGGACAATGAGCAGTTCTTC
>.|once|TRBJ2-5|TRBV5-6
CASSSDRQETQYF
TGTGCCAGCAGCTCGGACAGACAAGAGACCCAGTACTTC
>TRBD2|.|TRBJ2-2|TRBV7-9
CASTFGGGNTGELFF
TGTGCCAGCACCTTTGGCGGGGGAAACACCGGGGAGCTGTTTTTT
>.|.|TRBJ1-4|TRBV5-1
CASSLDRKPNEKLFF
TGCGCCAGCAGCCTCGACAGGAAGCCTAATGAAAAACTGTTTTTT
>.|.|TRBJ2-2|TRBV6-4
CASSEGGGTGELFF
TGTGCCAGCAGTGAAGGGGGGGGCACCGGGGAGCTGTTTTTT
>.|.|TRBJ1-4|TRBV4-1
CASSVLHRSEKLFF
TGCGCCAGCAGCGTTCTCCATAGGAGTGAAAAACTGTTTTTT
>TRBD1|.|TRBJ2-5|TRBV7-2
CASSTGQPQYF
TGTGCCAGCAGCACGGGACAGCCCCAGTACTTC
>.|once|TRBJ2-3|TRBV24-1
CATSDPRVTDTQYF
TGTGCCACCAGTGATCCCCGGGTCACAGATACGCAGTATTTT
>.|.|TRBJ1-2|TRBV29-1
CSGRTTGSNGYTF
TGCAGCGGACGAACTACAGGGTCGAACGGCTACACCTTC
>.|.|TRBJ1-1|TRBV5-6
CASSLLNRLNTEAFF
TGTGCCAGCAGCTTACTTAACAGGCTGAACACTGAAGCTTTCTTT
>.|.|TRBJ1-6|TRBV9
CASSVSGGGNSPLHF
TGTGCCAGCAGCGTTTCCGGGGGGGGAAATTCACCCCTCCACTTT
>TRBD2|.|TRBJ2-3|TRBV27
CASRTLARNTDTQYF
TGTGCCAGCAGAACACTAGCGAGGAACACAGATACGCAGTATTTT
>TRBD1|.|TRBJ1-2|TRBV28
CASSLAGQANYGYTF
TGTGCCAGCAGTTTGGCGGGACAGGCTAACTATGGCTACACCTTC
>TRBD2|.|TRBJ2-1|TRBV6-2/TRBV6-3
CASSYSGGRLNEQFF
TGTGCCAGCAGTTACTCTGGCGGGAGGCTCAATGAGCAGTTCTTC
>.|.|TRBJ2-7|TRBV7-8
CASSSGLPYEQYF
TGTGCCAGCAGCTCCGGGTTGCCCTACGAGCAGTACTTC
>.|.|TRBJ1-5|TRBV28
CASSLKGGIAGNQPQHF
TGTGCCAGCAGCCTGAAGGGGGGGATAGCGGGCAATCAGCCCCAGCATTTT
>TRBD2|once|TRBJ2-1|TRBV6-6
CASSPPGGFLNNEQFF
TGTGCCAGCAGCCCACCGGGGGGTTTCTTAAACAATGAGCAGTTCTTC
>.|.|TRBJ2-1|TRBV9
CASSVASGLTNEQFF
TGTGCCAGCAGCGTAGCTTCGGGATTGACGAATGAGCAGTTCTTC
>TRBD1|.|TRBJ2-5|TRBV13
CASSLGPGQRETQYF
TGTGCCAGCAGCTTAGGCCCGGGACAGAGAGAGACCCAGTACTTC
>.|.|TRBJ1-5|TRBV28
CASTNPGLGPQPQHF
TGTGCCAGCACCAACCCGGGCCTGGGGCCTCAGCCCCAGCATTTT
>TRBD1|.|TRBJ2-5|TRBV7-9
CASSVGQGPGETQYF
TGTGCCAGCAGCGTGGGACAGGGCCCCGGAGAGACCCAGTACTTC